This TCR beta chain came from a study of shared clonotypes between healthy human individuals (dated by TCRdb to about 2020). About the full investigation: The cohort included a few men and two women between 18 and 49 years of age. Libraries were prepared and TCR repertoires were sequenced by different laboratories using diverse techniques, in order to increase sequencing depth and limit assay-specific biases. To estimate repertoire size and how much clonotypes are shared between individuals, the study performed deep sequencing of blood TCR repertoires from a handful of healthy adults. For each donor, CD4 naive and CD4 memory were each run on three plates, CD8 naive on two plates, and CD8 memory on one plate. Per donor, leukapheresis produced somewhere between about 0.85 and 10 billion PBMCs. General study outcomes and caveats: When a few donors were compared, the shared fraction of clonotypes was about 5% for naive CD4, roughly 3.3% for naive CD8, roughly 2.5% for memory CD4, and less than 0.45% for memory CD8. Pairwise subsampling indicated that sequencing depth was expected to affect the degree of clonotype sharing among donors. Because the study included only a small number of donors, the genetic and exposure-history diversity represented was limited. Compared with non-shared clonotypes, clonotypes shared by all four sorted-subset donors had higher generation probabilities. Only blood was sampled, and tissue TCR repertoires likely differ from those in blood. Incomplete sequencing was indicated by rarefaction of sorted-subset datasets, despite the large sequencing depth. Naive subsets generally had larger estimated clonotype richness than memory subsets.

The germline V gene provides CDR1 SNHLY and CDR2 FYNNEI. The CDR3 covers 15 residues, taking in both the cysteine and the phenylalanine. Just the 45-base CDR3 DNA is kept, in frame starting at base 1. For this clone: Its cognate antigen has yet to be identified. At one of its ends the junction is not consistent with the germline gene, which may arise from a read error.

Donors were healthy HIV-negative adults with no recently reported acute infections or vaccinations. All donors were Caucasian adults living in Nashville, Tennessee, USA. CD4+ T cells were enriched by magnetic negative selection; naive cells were then positively selected on CD45RA, and the negative fraction formed the memory subset. Blood was collected by leukapheresis, and PBMCs were isolated by Ficoll-Histopaque density gradient centrifugation and then cryopreserved in liquid nitrogen vapor phase. Purity and quantity of every magnetically sorted T cell population were checked by analytical flow cytometry. Genomic DNA was isolated from each sorted fraction and quantified by UV absorbance on a Nanodrop 2000c. TCR CDR3 regions were amplified from genomic DNA by multiplex PCR using the deep immunoSEQ assay. For each cell subset, the extracted genomic DNA was distributed evenly across all wells of several immunoSEQ 96-well plates, and each plate served as one replicate. For sorted subsets, approximately 190 ng of genomic DNA, equivalent to around 31,000 T cell genomes, went into each replicate PCR. The purified libraries were quantified using a Qubit 3.0 fluorometer, sized with a Bioanalyzer 2100, and then quantified again using the KAPA Library Quantification kit. Every immunoSEQ 96-well plate was sequenced on a separate single-read 150-cycle Illumina NextSeq 550 flow cell. The paper's processing steps were these. Because the immunoSEQ output held only junctional sequences and lacked quality scores, the filtering could not match the filtering applied to full-length reads. To assign V/J genes and CDR3, sequences were annotated using PyIR, a Python wrapper for IgBLAST v1.9, with IMGT germline references. Reads were filtered out if the reads had weak V/J assignments (E-value above 1e-6), no CDR3, stop codons, out-of-frame junctions, or ambiguous translated residues. V3J clonotypes were defined as sequences sharing an identical inferred V gene, J gene, and CDR3 amino acid sequence. Percentage overlap between repertoires was computed as shared unique clonotypes divided by the size of the smaller repertoire. RTK rarefaction, the Chao1 estimator, and Recon v2.1 estimates of unobserved clonotypes were used to assess repertoire richness. Generation probabilities for all TCRbeta clonotypes obtained by the gDNA method from four donors were computed using OLGA. TCRdb limited this immuneACCESS table to in-frame rearrangements with V and J called. A share of clones is missing; checked studies link under half to unresolved V genes, and the rest is unexplained. That table is the source of V, J and clone size, and D and trimming were worked out from the DNA. The sample contains 2 million to 2.5 million clones, 95% of them found a single time. About 0.13% of the sample comes from the top ten.

Sequencing was carried out using naive CD4+ T cells sorted from blood. What this sample's cell subset or site label stands for: CD45RA+ positively selected. The clonotype was recovered from a man younger than 30 in good health. The chain joins TRBV2 to TRBJ1-4; 10 bases in the middle match TRBD1. The DNA sequence is given as TGTGCCAGCAGTGAAGAGGGGACAGGGGCGGCTGGTGAGATTTTT. Protein translation: CASSEEGTGAAGEIF.